The clone carrying this TCR beta chain was picked up one time. The antigen is undetermined. Alongside a J-beta primer mix, a sample-barcoded 5' primer served in a second PCR lasting 7 to 11 cycles. Tags on each cDNA molecule came from a template-switch adaptor with 12 random nucleotides. Every sample gave at least 2.5 million paired-end reads containing CDR3. MiXCR, run by TCRdb on the 5' RACE reads, gives a single entry per CDR3 protein. The sample records roughly 790,000 distinct CDR3 sequences, 35% to 45% being singletons. Healthy Caucasian individuals from Russia aged about 6 to 90 served as donors. V was shortened by 8 bases and J by 8 bases, with 24 bases between the two germline ends. The CDR3 has 15 amino acids. Looked up from germline, CDR1 is ENHRY and CDR2 is SYGVKD. This sample was taken from a study of blood T cells in healthy people across ages. Regarding the study as a whole: There was no known CMV status for donors, so expanded clonotype changes were possibly confounded.

The sample consisted of blood. The chain links TRBV10-3 to TRBJ1-2, with a weak D call TRBD1 (6 bases). This clonotype originated in a woman in her sixties or seventies in good health. The CDR3 DNA reads TGTGCCATCCATGGCGCGCAGGGAGCCCAGGGGGGCTACACCTTC. Translated, it gives CAIHGAQGAQGGYTF.